This T cell receptor (beta chain) comes out of a study of T-cell memory formation after mild COVID-19. Germline CDR1 reads SGHTA; CDR2 reads FQGNSA. The CDR3 is 21 residues long. The V end lost 2 bases, the J end lost 0 bases, and 26 bases lay between the germline ends. In TCRdb, the 5' RACE reads were re-called with MiXCR into one record per CDR3 protein. The sample lists 200,000 or so distinct CDR3 sequences, more than 15% seen once, with around 2% in the top ten. V usage is TRBV7-2 and J usage is TRBJ1-5; TRBD1 is a possible D gene (6 bases). Sequenced sample: PBMCs or a T cell subset sorted from them (not recorded which). The receptor was derived from an adult woman who had mild COVID-19 (a few samples of this study predate the infection). Cell type and time point are not known. CDR3 protein: CASSLRLHGTGWGYSNQPQHF. CDR3 in DNA: TGTGCCAGCAGCTTAAGGTTACACGGCACAGGGTGGGGTTATAGCAATCAGCCCCAGCATTTT. The variable domain in full, with the rest retrieved from reference TRBV7-2 and TRBJ1-5, is GAGVSQSPSNKVTEKGKDVELRCDPISGHTALYWYRQSLGQGLEFLIYFQGNSAPDKSGLPSDRFSAERTGGSVSTLTIQRTQQEDSAVYLCASSLRLHGTGWGYSNQPQHFGDGTRLSIL.